The T cell receptor (beta chain) under discussion was sequenced for a study of beta chain features in type 1 diabetes. A heparinised blood draw that averaged around 110 mL was obtained once from each donor. Isolation of CD4+ naive, central memory, regulatory and stem cell-like memory cells was achieved by sorting via CD45RO/CCR7/CD25/CD127/CD95/CD27. In regard to this clone: The antigen is undetermined.

As every portion of the isolated RNA was reverse transcribed, the sequencing read expressed TCRB transcripts. Here immunoSEQ multiplex PCR was the method, and the copy in TCRdb shows in-frame clones only, minus some. The table includes approximately 57,000 clones, about 50% detected once. Study-wide results and limits: The question of HLA type influencing TCRB rearrangement was one that remained unresolved here. Patients showed naive, central memory and Treg TCRB repertoires that appeared more similar than those of healthy donors. People with Type 1 diabetes carried modestly yet significantly shorter TCRB CDR3s in all four CD4+ subsets.

The sequenced sample consisted of Tregs from blood. The TCR originated in a woman aged 40 to 50 with type 1 diabetes.

CDR3 DNA: TGTGCCAGCAGTCTTCCCACTAGCGGGAGTCGAAATGAGCAGTTCTTC. Its protein product is CASSLPTSGSRNEQFF. The chain combines TRBV27 with TRBJ2-1; 11 bases match TRBD2. The germline V gene has CDR1 MNHEY and CDR2 SMNVEV (reference sequence). This CDR3 has 16 residues. Trimming at V came to 5 bases and at J to 7 bases, leaving 10 bases not matched to a gene.